The 20 T cell receptor beta chains below all came from one sample that was sequenced in a study of regulatory T cells in long-lasting Graves disease. Library construction for TCR beta used iRepertoire HTBI primers and Arm-PCR of CDR3 regions. One entry per CDR3 protein, called by TCRdb with MiXCR from the multiplex PCR reads. There are a few hundred thousand distinct CDR3 sequences in the sample; roughly 21% occur only once, and approximately 6.4% lies in the top ten. Time point indicated: persistent/refractory GD, antithyroid drugs over 5 years with positive TRAb. PBMC-derived RNA was used for the TCR library. The material was peripheral blood mononuclear cells (PBMCs), obtained when the disease was refractory, from a patient treated with antithyroid drugs. Receptors were obtained from a female donor with Graves disease.

In this sample, this clonotype turned up many times. The chain is built from TRBV27 and TRBJ2-7, with 12 bases matching TRBD2. In germline, CDR1 is MNHEY, CDR2 SMNVEV (reference sequence). The V and J ends lost 3 bases and 5 bases, in that order; junction bases with no gene match: 2. This CDR3 contains 14 residues. The CDR3 region is CASSLTSGSDEQYF. The CDR3, as DNA: TGTGCCAGCAGTTTGACTAGCGGGAGCGACGAGCAGTACTTC.

This clonotype has ten or more counts. The V and J genes are TRBV28 and TRBJ2-7; D tentatively fits TRBD1 or TRBD2 (7 bases each). The V gene lost 2 bases and the J gene lost 6 bases, with 14 bases spanning the gap. Per germline, CDR1 MDHEN and CDR2 SYDVKM. There are 14 residues in the CDR3. CDR3 bases: TGTGCCAGCAGTTTACAGGGGGAGGGTGGCGAGCAGTACTTC. Its protein is CASSLQGEGGEQYF.

The chain has TRBV6-5 and TRBJ2-1, with 8 bases aligning to TRBD2. The junction had 9 bases not matched to a gene; V was cut back by 4 bases and J by 13 bases. Germline-derived CDR1 and CDR2 are MNHEY and SVGAGI. The CDR3 covers 13 residues. CDR3: CASSSLLSGGQFF. The CDR3 DNA sequence: TGTGCCAGCAGTTCTCTCCTGAGCGGGGGCCAGTTCTTC.

Worth noting for this clonotype: Since a much larger clone is just one base distant, this may be a read error. The conserved phenylalanine or tryptophan is not found at the CDR3 terminus, so this likely reflects a read error. The rearrangement uses TRBV5-4 and TRBJ2-1, with 8 bases lining up with TRBD1. The V gene's germline CDR1 is SGHNT and CDR2 YYREEE (reference sequence). CDR3 size: 15 residues. Trimming removed 3 bases from V and 7 bases from J; junction bases left unmatched: 9. CDR3 region: CASSSPDRGLNEQFL. The CDR3 nucleotides are TGTGCCAGCAGCTCACCCGACAGGGGATTGAATGAGCAGTTCCTC.

This clonotype was counted many times. This chain connects TRBV7-2 to TRBJ1-5; D may be TRBD1 (5 bases). This CDR3 has 15 residues. Germline V gene lookup returns CDR1 SGHTA and CDR2 FQGNSA. Trimming removed 3 bases from V and 3 bases from J, with 12 bases in between. The CDR3 DNA reads as TGTGCCAGCAGCTTTGATCCGGGGCTCAATCAGCCCCAGCATTTT. Translation gives CASSFDPGLNQPQHF.

The chain carries TRBV28 and TRBJ1-3; D perhaps matches TRBD1 (5 bases). Trimming removed 5 bases from V and 1 base from J, with 12 bases in between. The V gene's germline CDR1 is MDHEN and CDR2 SYDVKM. The CDR3 sequence is 15 residues long. CDR3 in DNA: TGTGCCAGCAGTCCCCCAGGGAGATCTGGAAACACCATATATTTT. Its translation is CASSPPGRSGNTIYF. Complete variable domain (other parts from reference TRBV28 and TRBJ1-3): DVKVTQSSRYLVKRTGEKVFLECVQDMDHENMFWYRQDPGLGLRLIYFSYDVKMKEKGDIPEGYSVSREKKERFSLILESASTNQTSMYLCASSPPGRSGNTIYFGEGSWLTVV.

This chain links TRBV7-3 with TRBJ1-1; TRBD1 matches 7 bases. CDR1 and CDR2 (germline): SGHTA, FQGTGA. J gave up 1 base and V 2 bases, and 4 bases lay outside the gene matches. CDR3 length: 15 amino acids. The CDR3 DNA follows: TGTGCCAGCAGCTTAGACAGGGCAAGGAACACTGAAGCTTTCTTT. This sequence encodes CASSLDRARNTEAFF.

This clonotype was seen at least ten times. The rearrangement links TRBV7-8 to TRBJ1-5; D uncertain. Trimming took off 3 bases at V and 1 base at J, with 10 bases between the two ends. The germline CDR1 and CDR2 sequences are SGHVS and FQNEAQ. The CDR3 consists of 15 residues. For the CDR3, the DNA is TGTGCCAGCAGCTTCACTGGCAGAAGCAATCAGCCCCAGCATTTT. Encoded protein: CASSFTGRSNQPQHF.

This clonotype has more than one count but fewer than ten. This rearrangement joins TRBV12-3 or TRBV12-4 to TRBJ2-1; tentatively, D is TRBD1 or TRBD2 (5 bases each). Trimming removed 6 bases from V and 8 bases from J, with 20 bases in between. The CDR3 covers 15 residues. The CDR3 DNA reads as TGTGCCAGCAGCCCCAGGGAGAGTTCGAGGCATGAGCAGTTCTTC. This sequence encodes CASSPRESSRHEQFF.

At least ten counts were recorded for this clonotype. The chain links TRBV12-3 or TRBV12-4 to TRBJ2-5; weak D call: TRBD2 (7 bases). The V and J ends lost 8 bases and 2 bases respectively, with 15 bases between them. The CDR3 runs to 14 residues. CDR3 nucleotide sequence: TGTGCCAGCCGGGTGGGGGGGCCGCAAGAGACCCAGTACTTC. It specifies CASRVGGPQETQYF.

The chain uses TRBV7-2 and TRBJ2-1; no definite D call. There are 13 residues in the CDR3. The V and J ends lost 2 bases and 4 bases respectively, with 6 bases between them. Germline V lookup: CDR1 SGHTA, CDR2 FQGNSA. CDR3 DNA: TGTGCCAGCAGCTTAAACGGGTACAATGAGCAGTTCTTC. Translating it yields CASSLNGYNEQFF.

This clonotype was counted ten times or more. This chain connects TRBV11-2 to TRBJ1-5, with 8 positions matching TRBD1. After removal of 5 bases from V and 2 bases from J, the junction contained 5 bases not matched to a gene. The CDR3 length is 15 residues. Germline CDR1 and CDR2: SGHAT and FQNNGV. The CDR3 DNA reads as TGTGCCAGCAGCCGGACAGGGACAGGCAATCAGCCCCAGCATTTT. Its translation is CASSRTGTGNQPQHF. Together with reference TRBV11-2 and TRBJ1-5, the CDR3 gives the full variable domain: EAGVAQSPRYKIIEKRQSVAFWCNPISGHATLYWYQQILGQGPKLLIQFQNNGVVDDSQLPKDRFSAERLKGVDSTLKIQPAKLEDSAVYLCASSRTGTGNQPQHFGDGTRLSIL.

This clonotype came up many times. The chain joins TRBV2 to TRBJ1-1; D is unclear. Germline V gives CDR1 SNHLY, CDR2 FYNNEI. V was cut by 0 bases and J by 3 bases, with 11 bases left in between. The CDR3 covers 15 residues. The CDR3 DNA follows: TGTGCCAGCAGTGAAGCGGGAGGGTTCGACACTGAAGCTTTCTTT. Its protein is CASSEAGGFDTEAFF.

On this clonotype itself: A much larger clone sits a single nucleotide away, making a read error possible. V and J are TRBV20-1 and TRBJ1-1, with D tentatively TRBD1 (5 bases). The CDR3 loop spans 14 amino acids. The ends were cut back, 6 bases at V and 7 bases at J, with 21 bases in the middle. CDR1 is DFQATT and CDR2 is SNEGSKA in the germline V gene (reference sequence). In nucleotides, the CDR3 is TGCAGTGCCACTTTTTCAGGGTCCTACGATGAAGCTTTCTTT. Its translation is CSATFSGSYDEAFF.

This clonotype was picked up many times. V usage is TRBV6-1 and J usage is TRBJ2-7, with TRBD1 as a possible D gene (5 bases). V shed 6 bases and J shed 0 bases, with 18 bases lying between them. The CDR3 covers 16 residues. Germline V lookup: CDR1 MNHNS, CDR2 SASEGT. The CDR3 reads CASSPTTYRSSYEQYF. The CDR3 DNA reads as TGTGCCAGCAGCCCCACGACTTACAGGAGCTCCTACGAGCAGTACTTC.

This clonotype was counted between two and nine times. This chain uses TRBV3-1 with TRBJ2-7; D call uncertain. Germline CDR1 LGHDT, CDR2 YNNKEL (reference sequence). This CDR3 spans 13 amino acids. V was clipped by 3 bases and J by 3 bases, with 9 bases between them. The CDR3 coding sequence is TGTGCCAGCAGCCAGTCTCTGTTCTACGAGCAGTACTTC. Its protein is CASSQSLFYEQYF.

The chain employs TRBV7-9 and TRBJ2-6; no definite D call. V lost 7 bases and J 0 bases, leaving 13 bases between the germline ends. The CDR3 covers 16 residues. Germline loops: CDR1 SEHNR, CDR2 FQNEAQ (reference sequence). The CDR3 DNA follows: TGTGCCAGCATCCTGGATCAAGACTCTGGGGCCAACGTCCTGACTTTC. Protein product: CASILDQDSGANVLTF.

This clonotype was counted a few times. The V call is TRBV24-1, the J call TRBJ1-2; D unclear. The length of the CDR3 is 14 residues. V lost 3 bases and J lost 6, with 13 bases in between. Germline-derived CDR1 and CDR2 are KGHDR and SFDVKD. CDR3 region: CATSDPTIGHGYTF. CDR3 nucleotides: TGTGCCACCAGTGATCCGACAATCGGGCATGGCTACACCTTC.

The chain employs TRBV7-2 and TRBJ2-3; D ambiguous. CDR1 is SGHTA, CDR2 FQGNSA, per germline. The CDR3 is made up of 13 amino acids. Trimming stripped 1 base from V and 5 bases from J, with 7 bases between. The DNA for the CDR3 is TGTGCCAGCAGCTTAGAACAGCTAGATACGCAGTATTTT. Its protein product is CASSLEQLDTQYF.

This clonotype came up a few times. A much larger clone lies one base from this, so it may be a read error. This rearrangement joins TRBV28 to TRBJ2-7, with D perhaps TRBD1 (6 bases). Germline V gene lookup returns CDR1 MDHEN and CDR2 SYDVKM. The CDR3 covers 15 residues. CDR3 amino acids: CASSLAPDSTYKQYF. In DNA form, the CDR3 reads TGTGCCAGCAGTTTAGCCCCGGACAGCACCTACAAGCAGTACTTC.